Presented here are 16 T cell receptor beta chains from one specimen sequenced in a study of regulatory T cells in long-lasting Graves disease. With iRepertoire HTBI primers and Arm-PCR of CDR3 regions, TCR beta libraries were built. Via MiXCR, TCRdb re-called the multiplex PCR reads, giving one row per CDR3 protein. The sample contains hundreds of thousands of distinct CDR3 sequences, about 16% of which appear only once. Noted time point: newly diagnosed GD, antithyroid drugs for less than 3 months. RNA extracted from PBMCs served as the sequencing template. The same sample was also used in a study of T cells in Graves' hyperthyroidism and ophthalmopathy.

Sequencing was performed on peripheral blood mononuclear cells (PBMCs), taken at new diagnosis, from a patient treated with antithyroid drugs. The source of these receptors is a woman aged 25 to 39 with Graves disease.

In this sample, this clonotype turned up many times. The gene calls are TRBV7-9 and TRBJ2-5; tentatively, D is TRBD1 (6 bases). V was clipped by 8 bases and J by 1 base, with 14 bases between them. The germline V gene encodes CDR1 SEHNR and CDR2 FQNEAQ (reference sequence). The CDR3 runs to 14 residues. The CDR3 here is CASCLGQPQETQYF. CDR3 in DNA: TGTGCCAGCTGCCTCGGACAGCCCCAAGAGACCCAGTACTTC.

In its sample, this clonotype was seen many times. The V and J genes are TRBV6-1 and TRBJ1-2; 7 positions agree with TRBD1. Trimming took 6 bases from V and 4 from J; bases not matched to a gene: 11. The CDR3 loop spans 15 amino acids. The germline V gene has CDR1 MNHNS and CDR2 SASEGT. CDR3 sequence (DNA): TGTGCCAGCAGGCTCGGCTTGGACAGGTTCTATGGCTACACCTTC. Translation gives CASRLGLDRFYGYTF.

There are many counts of this clonotype. This chain joins TRBV15 and TRBJ2-1; a possible D gene is TRBD2 (5 bases). Germline V gene data show CDR1 as LNHNV and CDR2 as YYDKDF (reference sequence). Trimming shortened V by 1 base and J by 4 bases, and 5 bases separated the two germline ends. This CDR3 has 13 residues. The CDR3 reads CATSRGEYNEQFF. The CDR3 DNA reads TGTGCCACCAGCAGAGGGGAGTACAATGAGCAGTTCTTC.

This clonotype was observed at least ten times. The chain couples TRBV27 to TRBJ1-2; the D gene is possibly TRBD1 (5 bases). The CDR3 is 13 amino acids. V shed 7 bases and J shed 6 bases, with 15 bases lying between them. CDR1 MNHEY and CDR2 SMNVEV come from the germline V gene (reference sequence). The CDR3 nucleotides read TGTGCCAGCACCCTGGCGCAGGGCCATGGCTACACCTTC. Its protein is CASTLAQGHGYTF.

This clonotype was detected ten times or more. The chain recombines TRBV2 with TRBJ2-1; unclear D gene. The CDR3 has 12 amino acids. Germline CDR1 SNHLY, CDR2 FYNNEI. Trimming removed 5 bases at V and 7 bases at J, with 9 bases between. CDR3 in amino acids: CASSLVENEQFF. The CDR3 DNA reads as TGTGCCAGCAGTTTGGTGGAGAATGAGCAGTTCTTC.

This clonotype came up a few times. V gene TRBV7-9 combines with J gene TRBJ2-7, with 13 bases fitting TRBD2. V lost 4 bases to trimming and J lost 6 bases; unmatched junction nucleotides: 6. This CDR3 spans 15 amino acids. CDR1 is SEHNR, CDR2 FQNEAQ, per germline (reference sequence). The CDR3 loop reads CASSSGTSGIREQYF. In DNA form, the CDR3 reads TGTGCCAGCAGCTCCGGGACTAGCGGGATACGCGAGCAGTACTTC.

The chain couples TRBV19 to TRBJ2-1; 10 nucleotides align to TRBD1. CDR3 size: 14 residues. V shed 6 bases and J 10 bases; nucleotides not matched to a gene: 9. The germline V gene encodes CDR1 LNHDA and CDR2 SQIVND (reference sequence). The CDR3 reads CASRTGGDAYEQFF. The CDR3 DNA follows: TGTGCCAGTAGGACAGGGGGCGACGCCTACGAGCAGTTCTTC.

This clonotype was seen many times. The V call is TRBV7-8, the J call TRBJ1-4; unclear D gene. V gave up 6 bases and J gave up 8 bases, with 13 bases separating them. CDR1 SGHVS and CDR2 FQNEAQ come from the germline V gene. CDR3 length: 13 residues. In nucleotides, the CDR3 is TGTGCCAGCAGTCCGACCATCCGGGAAAAACTGTTTTTT. It encodes CASSPTIREKLFF.

Concerning this clonotype: A clone one base away is much larger, so this may be a read error. CDR3: CASSLVWELAGGREQFF. The CDR3 region has the DNA TGTGCCAGCAGCTTAGTGTGGGAACTAGCGGGAGGAAGGGAGCAGTTCTTC. The chain joins TRBV7-2 to TRBJ2-1; 12 positions match TRBD2. Germline loops: CDR1 SGHTA, CDR2 FQGNSA. V lost 1 base to trimming and J lost 10 bases; unmatched junction nucleotides: 11. The CDR3 has 17 residues.

This clonotype was seen many times. The chain combines TRBV4-1 with TRBJ1-1; a possible D gene is TRBD1 (5 bases). Germline-derived CDR1 and CDR2 are MGHRA and YSYEKL. The CDR3 has 13 amino acids. V lost 1 base, J lost 13 bases, and 16 bases lay in between. CDR3 in DNA: TGCGCCAGCAGCCAAGGGGACCTCGGAGGAGTTTTCTTT. Protein product: CASSQGDLGGVFF.

As DNA, the CDR3 is TGCAGTGCTAGAGAGCCAGGAAACACCATATATTTT. It is translated as CSAREPGNTIYF. J is TRBJ1-3 and V is TRBV20-1; no definite D call. CDR3 length: 12 amino acids. Trimming took 0 bases from V and 4 from J, leaving 4 bases between them. Germline-derived CDR1 and CDR2 are DFQATT and SNEGSKA (reference sequence).

The chain has TRBV5-1 and TRBJ2-1; a weak D match, TRBD2 (6 bases). CDR1 and CDR2 (germline): SGHRS, YFSETQ. V lost 5 bases to trimming and J lost 10 bases, with 19 bases between them. The CDR3 spans 14 residues. Here the CDR3 DNA reads TGCGCCAGCAGACAACCGGGACTCTCCGACGAGCAGTTCTTC. Amino acid sequence: CASRQPGLSDEQFF.

This clonotype was found many times. The chain recombines TRBV9 with TRBJ2-1; 7 positions agree with TRBD2. V trimming: 3 bases; J trimming: 0 bases; junction bases outside the gene matches: 12. This CDR3 has 18 amino acids. Germline V gene data show CDR1 as SGDLS and CDR2 as YYNGEE. CDR3 protein: CASSARGLADPSYNEQFF. CDR3 coding DNA: TGTGCCAGCAGCGCAAGAGGCCTAGCGGATCCCTCCTACAATGAGCAGTTCTTC.

The gene calls are TRBV28 and TRBJ2-1, with 13 nucleotides matching TRBD2. The CDR3 totals 16 residues. From germline, CDR1 is MDHEN and CDR2 SYDVKM. V trimming: 10 bases; J trimming: 4 bases; junction bases outside the gene matches: 10. In DNA form, the CDR3 reads TGTGCCACAAGGACTAGCGGGAGTGGGGGATACAATGAGCAGTTCTTC. Protein sequence: CATRTSGSGGYNEQFF.

The J gene is TRBJ1-1, the V gene TRBV4-3; D is unclear. Germline loops: CDR1 LGHNA, CDR2 YSLEER. V was clipped by 1 base and J by 0 bases, with 6 bases between them. This CDR3 is 14 amino acids long. This CDR3 reads CASSQAPVNTEAFF. CDR3 nucleotides: TGCGCCAGCAGCCAAGCACCGGTGAACACTGAAGCTTTCTTT.

Many counts were recorded for this clonotype. The rearrangement joins TRBV12-3 or TRBV12-4 to TRBJ2-5; D not certain. Trimming shortened V by 2 bases and J by 0 bases, and 4 bases separated the two germline ends. The CDR3 runs 13 residues. The CDR3 sequence is CASSLSHQETQYF. The CDR3 nucleotides are TGTGCCAGCAGTTTATCCCACCAAGAGACCCAGTACTTC.